These 6 T cell receptor beta chains came from one sample sequenced in a study of T cell changes during pregnancy in multiple sclerosis. TCRdb's copy holds only in-frame clones and misses some; the assay was immunoSEQ multiplex PCR. The sample contains about 41,000 clones, roughly nine tenths of which appear only once. The starting material was CD4+ T cells from peripheral blood mononuclear cells, obtained in the first trimester of pregnancy. Receptor source: a female donor with multiple sclerosis, enrolled in a pregnancy study.

V is TRBV6-1 and J is TRBJ2-7, with D hard to call. The CDR3 contains 15 residues. V dropped 4 bases and J dropped 5 bases, with 18 bases sitting between them. The germline V gene has CDR1 MNHNS and CDR2 SASEGT. DNA for the CDR3: TGTGCCAGCAGTGTCGTTCTTAGCCGTCCCGACGAGCAGTACTTC. It is translated as CASSVVLSRPDEQYF.

The rearrangement uses TRBV5-4 and TRBJ2-5; 7 positions match TRBD1. This CDR3 has 14 amino acids. CDR1 is SGHNT and CDR2 is YYREEE in the germline V gene (reference sequence). Unmatched junction bases numbered 8, after V lost 3 bases and J lost 6 bases. CDR3: CASSSVTGLQTQYF. CDR3 in DNA: TGTGCCAGCAGCTCCGTGACAGGGTTACAGACCCAGTACTTC.

Here the CDR3 reads CASSVDGTNTGELFF. The DNA for the CDR3 is TGTGCCAGCAGCGTAGACGGGACGAACACCGGGGAGCTGTTTTTT. The chain is built from TRBV9 and TRBJ2-2, with D perhaps matching TRBD2 (5 bases). The CDR3 covers 15 residues. Germline loops: CDR1 SGDLS, CDR2 YYNGEE. The ends were cut back, 0 bases at V and 0 bases at J, with 6 bases in the middle.

The chain recombines TRBV5-6 with TRBJ1-5, with 9 positions matching TRBD1. The CDR3 contains 18 residues. V trimming: 0 bases; J trimming: 2 bases; junction bases outside the gene matches: 9. CDR1 is SGHDT, CDR2 YYEEEE, per germline. CDR3 nucleotide sequence: TGTGCCAGCAGCTTGGCCGCGAACACAGGGGGCCGCAATCAGCCCCAGCATTTT. This translates into CASSLAANTGGRNQPQHF.

The V gene is TRBV6-5, the J gene TRBJ1-3; a weak D match, TRBD1 (6 bases). The CDR3 is made up of 15 amino acids. V lost 6 bases and J lost 4, with 16 bases in between. Germline V gene data show CDR1 as MNHEY and CDR2 as SVGAGI. CDR3 DNA: TGTGCCAGCAGCCCCAGGGGTCTGGGAGGAAACACCATATATTTT. Translation: CASSPRGLGGNTIYF.

The chain couples TRBV21-1 to TRBJ1-5; no check of the table's D call, TRBD1, against the DNA was made. TRBV21-1 is recorded as a pseudogene. This CDR3 has 16 amino acids. CDR3 bases: TGTGCCAGCAGCATAATACAGGGGGCGGGCAATCAGCCCCAGCATTTT. It translates to CASSIIQGAGNQPQHF.